Listed here are 10 T cell receptor beta chains from one sample, sequenced in a study of blood T cell repertoires in COVID-19. Sequencing was performed with immunoSEQ multiplex PCR; in TCRdb, only in-frame clones are kept and a portion is missing. The data show approximately 120,000 clones, approximately 90% seen once. Sequencing was done on a sample of peripheral blood. The receptor set was obtained from a man over 45 with COVID-19, enrolled during active disease.

The gene calls are TRBV5-1 and TRBJ1-2; 7 nucleotides align to TRBD1. The V segment lost 3 bases and the J segment 4 bases; nucleotides outside the gene matches: 3. This CDR3 spans 13 amino acids. The germline V gene encodes CDR1 SGHRS and CDR2 YFSETQ. The CDR3 nucleotides are TGCGCCAGCAGCTCGACAGGGTTCTATGGCTACACCTTC. Amino acid sequence: CASSSTGFYGYTF.

The chain recombines TRBV7-2 with TRBJ2-2; TRBD1 aligns across 12 bases. CDR3 length: 18 amino acids. CDR1 is SGHTA and CDR2 is FQGNSA in the germline V gene. V lost 2 bases, J lost 7 bases, and 11 bases stayed unmatched. CDR3 in amino acids: CASSLRIGGTGGIGELFF. In nucleotides, the CDR3 is TGTGCCAGCAGCTTAAGGATTGGAGGGACAGGGGGCATCGGGGAGCTGTTTTTT.

The gene calls are TRBV5-1 and TRBJ2-5; TRBD2 aligns across 10 bases. V trimming: 2 bases; J trimming: 5 bases; junction bases outside the gene matches: 9. In germline, CDR1 is SGHRS, CDR2 YFSETQ. This CDR3 spans 16 amino acids. The CDR3 DNA is TGCGCCAGCAGCTTAGCGGGAGGGCCCTCGAGGGAGACCCAGTACTTC. Translated: CASSLAGGPSRETQYF.

The V gene is TRBV5-6, the J gene TRBJ1-1; 7 bases line up with TRBD1. J gave up 0 bases and V 2 bases, and 4 bases lay outside the gene matches. This CDR3 is 15 amino acids long. Looked up from germline, CDR1 is SGHDT and CDR2 is YYEEEE. DNA for the CDR3: TGTGCCAGCAGCTTACGACAGGGAATGAACACTGAAGCTTTCTTT. It codes for CASSLRQGMNTEAFF.

This chain connects TRBV10-3 to TRBJ2-3; tentative D call: TRBD2 (5 bases). V was clipped by 4 bases and J by 5 bases, with 10 bases between them. CDR1 is ENHRY, CDR2 SYGVKD, per germline. The CDR3 contains 13 residues. CDR3 nucleotide sequence: TGTGCCATCAGTGCCAGGACTGAAGATACGCAGTATTTT. It encodes CAISARTEDTQYF.

This clone was detected only once. The rearrangement links TRBV7-2 to TRBJ2-5; a weak D match, TRBD1 (7 bases). The CDR3 is 15 amino acids. Trimming left V 1 base short and J 2 bases short, with 11 bases between. Per germline, CDR1 SGHTA and CDR2 FQGNSA. This chain's CDR3 is CASSLGGTAQETQYF. CDR3 in DNA: TGTGCCAGCAGCTTAGGCGGGACAGCACAAGAGACCCAGTACTTC.

This clone was found many times. The chain is built from TRBV15 and TRBJ1-5; possibly TRBD1 for D (6 bases). Deletions cut 1 base from V and 5 bases from J, with 9 bases between. Germline loops: CDR1 LNHNV, CDR2 YYDKDF (reference sequence). This CDR3 region has 14 residues. The CDR3 DNA sequence: TGTGCCACCAGCAGAGCAGGGGCCGATCAGCCCCAGCATTTT. It specifies CATSRAGADQPQHF.

The V and J genes are TRBV30 and TRBJ1-1; TRBD1 matches at 8 bases. CDR1 is GTSNPN and CDR2 is SVGIG in the germline V gene (reference sequence). The trim removed 5 bases at V and 11 bases at J, leaving 4 bases unmatched. This CDR3 spans 10 amino acids. The CDR3 coding sequence is TGTGCCTGGGGGACAGGAAAGGCTTTCTTT. Residues: CAWGTGKAFF.

This chain connects TRBV11-2 to TRBJ2-1, with 13 nucleotides matching TRBD2. In germline, CDR1 is SGHAT, CDR2 FQNNGV. The CDR3 runs 17 residues. J lost 3 bases, V lost 5 bases, and 7 bases had no gene match. CDR3 bases: TGTGCCAGCAGCCGGGGACTAGCGGGGAAAAGCTACAATGAGCAGTTCTTC. Its protein product is CASSRGLAGKSYNEQFF.

The chain employs TRBV4-1 and TRBJ2-7, with 10 positions matching TRBD2. The germline gives CDR1 MGHRA, CDR2 YSYEKL. The junction had 3 bases not matched to a gene; V was cut back by 1 base and J by 3 bases. The CDR3 is 15 amino acids. The CDR3, as DNA: TGCGCCAGCAGCCAAGCCGGGACTAGCGTCTACGAGCAGTACTTC. Encoded protein: CASSQAGTSVYEQYF.